The rows below give T cell receptor beta chains drawn from one sample of a study of OX40 agonist ivuxolimab in advanced cancers. Using immunoSEQ multiplex PCR, the repertoire was profiled, and TCRdb retains in-frame clones only, with some absent. The sample holds around 67,000 clones; about four fifths are singletons and the top ten take around 1.3%. The sample was CD4+ or CD8+ T cells sorted from blood, taken in a trial of the OX40 agonist ivuxolimab. The source of these receptors is an adult with an advanced solid tumor such as melanoma, head and neck, liver or kidney cancer. The CDR3 runs from the conserved cysteine through the conserved F or W. D genes are given only for firm matches. Clone size is given for some rows only: seen once, a few or many times, or a class if the clone is expanded.

v_call	d_call	clone_size	j_call	cdr3_nt	cdr3_aa
TRBV27	.	few	TRBJ2-7	TGTGCCAGCAGTTTACGGCAGGGCGGCATGGGGCAGTACTTC	CASSLRQGGMGQYF
TRBV7-2	.	many	TRBJ2-7	TGTGCCAGCAGCTTAGTAAGTGGCAACAGACTATACGAGCAGTACTTC	CASSLVSGNRLYEQYF
TRBV30	TRBD1	medium-sized	TRBJ1-2	TGTGCCTGGAGTGTACTCCGGACAGGATTTGGCTACACCTTC	CAWSVLRTGFGYTF
TRBV5-1	TRBD1	.	TRBJ1-1	TGCGCCAGCAGCTTTACAGGGGGAAGCTCTGAAGCTTTCTTT	CASSFTGGSSEAFF
TRBV23-1	TRBD1	.	TRBJ1-1	TGCGCCAGCAGTCAGCGGGGACAGAGGATGAACACTGAAGCTTTCTTT	CASSQRGQRMNTEAFF
TRBV25-1	TRBD1	.	TRBJ2-7	TGTGCCAGCAGTGACAGGGGGTACGAGAAGTACTTC	CASSDRGYEKYF
TRBV6-5	TRBD2	.	TRBJ2-3	TGTGCCAGCAGTTACTATAGCGGGGGCCGCACAGATACGCAGTATTTT	CASSYYSGGRTDTQYF
TRBV12-2	.	once	TRBJ1-5	TGTGCAAGTCGCTTCTATCAGCCCCAGCATTTT	CASRFYQPQHF
TRBV29-1	TRBD2	few	TRBJ2-1	TGCAGCGTTGTTCCGGGATTAAGCGGGGCGTGGTCCTACAATGAGCAGTTCTTC	CSVVPGLSGAWSYNEQFF
TRBV2	.	.	TRBJ1-2	TGTGCCAGCAGACCGGGACGGGGAATCTATGGCTACACCTTC	CASRPGRGIYGYTF
TRBV5-1	.	once	TRBJ1-2	TGCGCCAGCAGCGCAAAACCTGCCACCCTAGGCTACACCTTC	CASSAKPATLGYTF
TRBV6-5	.	.	TRBJ2-7	TGTGCCAGCAGAACAACAGGGTACGAGCAGTACTTC	CASRTTGYEQYF
TRBV5-1	.	.	TRBJ1-1	TGCGCCAGCAGCCCGGGACAAGAGAACACTGAAGCTTTCTTT	CASSPGQENTEAFF
TRBV9	.	.	TRBJ1-1	TGTGCCAGCAGCGTAGGAGGGTGGGAGAACACTGAAGCTTTCTTT	CASSVGGWENTEAFF
TRBV10-1	.	.	TRBJ2-3	TGCGCCAGCGCACCTAGCGACGTCTCGGATACGCAGTATTTT	CASAPSDVSDTQYF
TRBV4-1	TRBD1	.	TRBJ2-1	TGCGCCAGCAGCCGAGGACAGGGGTCCTACAATGAGCAGTTCTTC	CASSRGQGSYNEQFF
TRBV6-5	.	once	TRBJ1-6	TGTGCCAGCAGCCCACCCCTCCACTTT	CASSPPLHF
TRBV18	.	.	TRBJ1-2	TGTGCCAGCTCACGCACGGGGCAGGGCTACACCTTC	CASSRTGQGYTF
TRBV11-2	.	.	TRBJ1-1	TGTGCCAGCAGCTTAGTAGACGGCAGAGGGAACACTGAAGCTTTCTTT	CASSLVDGRGNTEAFF
TRBV10-2	TRBD1	.	TRBJ2-1	TGCGCCAGCAGGCCCCCTTCGGGACAGGCAATTTCGCAGTTCTTC	CASRPPSGQAISQFF
TRBV10-3	.	.	TRBJ2-3	TGTGCCATCACCTCGAGGGCCGAGACAGATACGCAGTATTTT	CAITSRAETDTQYF
TRBV7-6	.	.	TRBJ2-6	TGTGCCAGCAGCCCGCCGGGTCGTGGCGGGGCCAACGTCCTGACTTTC	CASSPPGRGGANVLTF
TRBV5-1	.	.	TRBJ2-7	TGCGCCAGCAGCTTGGGATTAGAACCCTACGAGCAGTACTTC	CASSLGLEPYEQYF
TRBV6-5	.	.	TRBJ1-2	TGTGCCAGCAGTCCTGGAGGGGTACTCCAGTATGGCTACACCTTC	CASSPGGVLQYGYTF
TRBV19	TRBD1	few	TRBJ1-4	TGTGCCAGTAGTGGGGACAGGGGGCGAGTCCGGATTTTT	CASSGDRGRVRIF
TRBV5-1	.	.	TRBJ2-1	TGCGCCAGCAGGATTGACTGGTCCAATGAGCAGTTCTTC	CASRIDWSNEQFF
TRBV27	TRBD2	.	TRBJ2-3	TGTGCCAGCAGCGAACGGGGGGGAGGGGATACGCAGTATTTT	CASSERGGGDTQYF
TRBV13	.	.	TRBJ1-4	TGTGCCAGAATGCAAGGTAGGGTTAATGAAAAACTGTTTTTT	CARMQGRVNEKLFF
TRBV19	.	few	TRBJ1-2	TGTGCCAGTAGGCGGGCAACCACGTTCTATGGCTACACCTTC	CASRRATTFYGYTF
TRBV15	.	.	TRBJ2-1	TGTGCCACCAGCCGTCGGGCGGGGCGGTCCTACAATGAGCAGTTCTTC	CATSRRAGRSYNEQFF
TRBV29-1	.	once	TRBJ2-7	TGCAGCGTTAGCCTAGCAAAGGAACCCTACGAGCAGTACTTC	CSVSLAKEPYEQYF
TRBV10-2	TRBD1	.	TRBJ1-6	TGCGCCAGCAGTGGACAGGGGAATCATTCACCCCTCCACTTT	CASSGQGNHSPLHF
TRBV5-1	TRBD1	.	TRBJ2-2	TGCGCCAGCAGCTTGGCAGGGGGGAACACCGGGGAGCTGTTTTTT	CASSLAGGNTGELFF
TRBV5-6	TRBD1	.	TRBJ2-4	TGTGCCAGCAGCGGGGGGACAGGGTTAAAAAACATTCAGTACTTC	CASSGGTGLKNIQYF
TRBV2	.	.	TRBJ1-4	TGTGCCAGCACAACAGGGCCGGATGGAAAACTGTTTTTT	CASTTGPDGKLFF
TRBV25-1	.	.	TRBJ1-2	TGTGCCAGCAGTGTTGGCTCTGAAACCCTCTATGGCTACACCTTC	CASSVGSETLYGYTF
TRBV7-9	.	.	TRBJ2-1	TGTGCCAGCAGCCACATAGGGACTTCCAATGAGCAGTTCTTC	CASSHIGTSNEQFF
TRBV10-3	.	.	TRBJ1-1	TGTGCCATCAGTGACATGGGATTGAACACTGAAGCTTTCTTT	CAISDMGLNTEAFF
TRBV7-2	TRBD2	once	TRBJ2-5	TGTGCCAGCAGCCCTTTAGGGCGGGGGGGCGGAGAGACCCAGTACTTC	CASSPLGRGGGETQYF
TRBV7-9	.	.	TRBJ2-3	TGTGCCAGCAGCTTAGAAGGACAGACCGATACGCAGTATTTT	CASSLEGQTDTQYF
TRBV5-4	.	.	TRBJ2-2	TGTGCCAGCAGCTTCGAGAGACTGGCCGGGGAGCTGTTTTTT	CASSFERLAGELFF
TRBV7-2	.	.	TRBJ2-6	TGTGCCAGCAGCTTCGGTTCTGGGGCCAACGTCCTGACTTTC	CASSFGSGANVLTF
TRBV4-1	.	.	TRBJ2-2	TGCGCCAGCAGAAGGGAGGCTAACACCGGGGAGCTGTTTTTT	CASRREANTGELFF